Listed here are 30 T cell receptor beta chains from one sample, sequenced in a study of T cell responses to AZD1222 COVID-19 vaccine. Assay: immunoSEQ multiplex PCR; the TCRdb copy retains only in-frame clones and omits some. The table includes some 280,000 clones, approximately 94% detected once. Sequenced here: peripheral blood, sampled 28 days after the second AZD1222 dose. These receptors were taken from an adult who received the AZD1222 COVID-19 vaccine.

The V gene is TRBV10-1, the J gene TRBJ1-1; unclear D gene. CDR3 size: 11 residues. V was trimmed by 10 bases and J by 7 bases, leaving 13 bases between them. Germline V CDR1 and CDR2: WNHNN, SYGVQD (reference sequence). This CDR3 is CATPTPGEAFF. The CDR3 nucleotides read TGCGCCACTCCGACGCCGGGTGAAGCTTTCTTT.

This clone was detected a few times. The J gene is TRBJ1-1, the V gene TRBV6-6; 8 bases line up with TRBD1. The germline gives CDR1 MNHNY, CDR2 SVGAGI (reference sequence). V shed 0 bases and J 5 bases; nucleotides not matched to a gene: 5. The CDR3 contains 15 residues. The DNA for the CDR3 is TGTGCCAGCAGTTACTCGGCAGGGGGCAGGACTGAAGCTTTCTTT. This sequence encodes CASSYSAGGRTEAFF.

J is TRBJ2-1 and V is TRBV5-4; 8 positions match TRBD2. With V trimmed by 0 bases and J by 12 bases, 8 bases remained unmatched. CDR1 is SGHNT and CDR2 is YYREEE in the germline V gene (reference sequence). CDR3 length equals 14 residues. The CDR3 region is CASSLAVAGRGQFF. The DNA of the CDR3 is TGTGCCAGCAGCTTGGCGGTAGCGGGGAGGGGGCAGTTCTTC. The full variable domain, with the rest looked up from reference TRBV5-4 and TRBJ2-1, is ETGVTQSPTHLIKTRGQQVTLRCSSQSGHNTVSWYQQALGQGPQFIFQYYREEENGRGNFPPRFSGLQFPNYSSELNVNALELDDSALYLCASSLAVAGRGQFFGPGTRLTVL.

The rearrangement joins TRBV5-4 to TRBJ1-2; TRBD1 matches 8 bases. The CDR3 consists of 15 residues. Germline loops: CDR1 SGHNT, CDR2 YYREEE (reference sequence). Trimming took 4 bases from V and 2 from J; bases not matched to a gene: 7. The CDR3 region is CASSHSGTGNYGYTF. CDR3 sequence (DNA): TGTGCCAGCAGCCACTCCGGGACAGGAAACTATGGCTACACCTTC.

The rearrangement links TRBV2 to TRBJ2-1; 7 bases map to TRBD2. The CDR3 length is 16 residues. V lost 6 bases and J lost 9; bases outside the gene matches: 17. Germline V gives CDR1 SNHLY, CDR2 FYNNEI. DNA for the CDR3: TGTGCCAGCAGCCCACTAGCGCCCGCTGGGAGGGGTGAGCAGTTCTTC. This encodes CASSPLAPAGRGEQFF.

This chain connects TRBV27 to TRBJ2-1; D is unclear. The ends were cut back, 5 bases at V and 3 bases at J, with 8 bases in the middle. CDR1 is MNHEY, CDR2 SMNVEV, per germline (reference sequence). The CDR3 spans 13 residues. CDR3 region: CASSREGYNEQFF. As DNA, the CDR3 is TGTGCCAGCAGTCGAGAAGGCTACAATGAGCAGTTCTTC.

J is TRBJ2-2 and V is TRBV7-9; TRBD2 matches 7 bases. Germline lookup yields CDR1 SEHNR and CDR2 FQNEAQ (reference sequence). The trim removed 7 bases at V and 5 bases at J, leaving 7 bases unmatched. This CDR3 is built from 14 residues. The CDR3, as DNA: TGTGCCAGCAACGGGGGGATAAGGACCGGGGAGCTGTTTTTT. The encoded protein is CASNGGIRTGELFF.

This clone has a single count. The chain carries TRBV7-8 and TRBJ1-1, with D unclear. The CDR3 spans 14 residues. The ends were cut back, 2 bases at V and 1 base at J, with 8 bases in the middle. Germline CDR1 is SGHVS and CDR2 is FQNEAQ. The CDR3 region is CASSLFLGNTEAFF. CDR3 DNA sequence: TGTGCCAGCAGCTTATTTTTGGGGAACACTGAAGCTTTCTTT.

This sequence joins TRBV20-1 and TRBJ1-5, with D unclear. The V end was cut by 6 bases, the J end by 0 bases, with 3 bases between. The CDR3 totals 11 residues. Germline V gene sequence: CDR1 DFQATT, CDR2 SNEGSKA (reference sequence). This CDR3 is CSAVSNQPQHF. The CDR3, as DNA: TGCAGTGCCGTTAGCAATCAGCCCCAGCATTTT.

The chain employs TRBV4-2 and TRBJ2-7; 10 nucleotides agree with TRBD1. Germline V gene sequence: CDR1 LGHNA, CDR2 YNFKEQ. Losses at the gene ends were 2 bases for V and 5 bases for J; bases not matched to a gene: 3. The CDR3 is 14 residues long. In DNA form, the CDR3 reads TGTGCCAGCAGCCAAACGGGACAGGGGCACGAGCAGTACTTC. Translating it yields CASSQTGQGHEQYF.

This sequence joins TRBV30 and TRBJ1-2; no reliable D call. The CDR3 sequence is 10 residues long. The V end lost 1 base, the J end lost 8 bases, and 5 bases lay between the germline ends. Germline-derived CDR1 and CDR2 are GTSNPN and SVGIG (reference sequence). CDR3 bases: TGTGCCTGGAGTGGGGTCGGCTACACCTTC. It encodes CAWSGVGYTF.

The chain is built from TRBV4-3 and TRBJ2-1; D not resolved. The CDR3 runs to 14 residues. The germline V gene encodes CDR1 LGHNA and CDR2 YSLEER. Trimming took off 1 base at V and 12 bases at J, with 16 bases between the two ends. The CDR3 bases are TGCGCCAGCAGCCAAGGGGCTCAAACTTATGGGCAGTTCTTC. This encodes CASSQGAQTYGQFF.

The rearrangement links TRBV4-3 to TRBJ2-7; D uncertain. Trimming stripped 0 bases from V and 0 bases from J, with 12 bases between. CDR3 length: 16 residues. Germline lookup yields CDR1 LGHNA and CDR2 YSLEER. CDR3 coding DNA: TGCGCCAGCAGCCAAGAAGGCAGAGACCTCTCCTACGAGCAGTACTTC. This encodes CASSQEGRDLSYEQYF.

The chain is built from TRBV5-1 and TRBJ1-3; D not certain. The ends were cut back, 4 bases at V and 0 bases at J, with 8 bases in the middle. This CDR3 contains 14 residues. Looked up from germline, CDR1 is SGHRS and CDR2 is YFSETQ. CDR3 sequence: CASSITSSGNTIYF. The CDR3 bases are TGCGCCAGCAGCATTACAAGCTCTGGAAACACCATATATTTT.

The rearrangement joins TRBV4-1 to TRBJ1-6, with D uncertain. CDR3 length: 14 residues. CDR1 is MGHRA, CDR2 YSYEKL, per germline. V shed 2 bases and J shed 2 bases, with 4 bases lying between them. The DNA for the CDR3 is TGCGCCAGCAGCCAACGAACCTATAATTCACCCCTCCACTTT. Amino acid sequence: CASSQRTYNSPLHF.

The chain recombines TRBV2 with TRBJ1-5, with a weak D call TRBD1 (5 bases). V lost 6 bases to trimming and J lost 5 bases, with 14 bases between them. Germline V CDR1 and CDR2: SNHLY, FYNNEI. The CDR3 loop spans 14 amino acids. The CDR3 reads CASRPRDVDQPQHF. CDR3 bases: TGTGCCAGCAGACCCCGGGACGTAGATCAGCCCCAGCATTTT.

The chain employs TRBV3-1 (or the pseudogene TRBV3-2) and TRBJ2-3, with 13 bases lining up with TRBD2. In germline, CDR1 is LGHDT, CDR2 YNNKEL (reference sequence). V shed 5 bases, J shed 1 base, and the junction held 3 bases outside the gene matches. The CDR3 is made up of 16 amino acids. CDR3 in amino acids: CASSSTSGRGTDTQYF. In DNA form, the CDR3 reads TGTGCCAGCAGCTCAACTAGCGGGAGGGGCACAGATACGCAGTATTTT.

The rearrangement joins TRBV28 to TRBJ2-7; possible D gene TRBD1, 5 bases. The CDR3 extends over 15 amino acids. The germline V gene encodes CDR1 MDHEN and CDR2 SYDVKM. Between the trimmed V and J ends, which lost 3 bases and 0 bases, there was a span of 12 bases. The CDR3 protein is CASSFGQGISYEQYF. The CDR3 region has the DNA TGTGCCAGCAGTTTTGGTCAGGGTATCTCCTACGAGCAGTACTTC.

The V gene is TRBV19, the J gene TRBJ1-6, with D possibly matching TRBD1 (6 bases). Germline CDR1 and CDR2: LNHDA and SQIVND (reference sequence). Trimming removed 7 bases at V and 11 bases at J, with 24 bases between. The CDR3 is 16 residues long. The CDR3 spells CASTPEGGKDFPPLHF. CDR3 nucleotides: TGTGCCAGTACCCCGGAGGGGGGCAAGGATTTCCCACCCCTCCACTTT.

This chain links TRBV4-2 with TRBJ2-1; the match to TRBD2 covers 9 bases. Germline assignment: CDR1 LGHNA and CDR2 YNFKEQ. CDR3 length: 16 amino acids. V was clipped by 2 bases and J by 6 bases; unmatched bases: 8. DNA for the CDR3: TGTGCCAGCAGCCAAATTAGCGGGAGAAAGGGCAATGAGCAGTTCTTC. Translating it yields CASSQISGRKGNEQFF.

The genes are TRBV12-3 or TRBV12-4 and TRBJ2-7; D gene unclear. V lost 6 bases, J lost 7 bases, and 13 bases lay in between. The length of the CDR3 is 12 residues. CDR3: CASSLDIGEQYF. CDR3 nucleotides: TGTGCCAGCAGCCTTGACATCGGTGAGCAGTACTTC.

The chain couples TRBV5-4 to TRBJ2-3; 8 nucleotides align to TRBD2. Germline V gives CDR1 SGHNT, CDR2 YYREEE (reference sequence). This CDR3 has 17 amino acids. V trimming: 3 bases; J trimming: 5 bases; junction bases outside the gene matches: 14. CDR3 amino acids: CASSWGGSGSSKDTQYF. CDR3 sequence (DNA): TGTGCCAGCAGCTGGGGGGGCAGCGGGAGTTCAAAAGATACGCAGTATTTT.

The chain has TRBV28 and TRBJ1-5, with D unresolved. The CDR3 has 15 residues. V shed 5 bases and J shed 9 bases, with 20 bases lying between them. Germline V gives CDR1 MDHEN, CDR2 SYDVKM. This chain's CDR3 is CASSMIASLVGPQHF. The DNA for the CDR3 is TGTGCCAGCAGTATGATCGCCTCCCTGGTTGGGCCCCAGCATTTT.

The chain is built from TRBV29-1 and TRBJ1-1; D perhaps matches TRBD1 (6 bases). The CDR3 is made up of 14 amino acids. Trimming left V 6 bases short and J 2 bases short, with 16 bases between. CDR1 and CDR2 from the germline V gene are SQVTM and ANQGSEA. The CDR3 DNA reads TGCAGCGTCGATCGAACGGGGGCCAACACTGAAGCTTTCTTT. Translated: CSVDRTGANTEAFF. The entire variable domain, with the rest obtained from reference TRBV29-1 and TRBJ1-1, is as follows: SAVISQKPSRDICQRGTSLTIQCQVDSQVTMMFWYRQQPGQSLTLIATANQGSEATYESGFVIDKFPISRPNLTFSTLTVSNMSPEDSSIYLCSVDRTGANTEAFFGQGTRLTVV.

This clone was counted between two and nine times. The chain links TRBV4-1 to TRBJ2-5; 8 bases fit TRBD1. Germline CDR1 is MGHRA and CDR2 is YSYEKL. This CDR3 spans 17 amino acids. V shed 6 bases and J 6 bases; nucleotides not matched to a gene: 18. This CDR3 reads CASRAAAGNRGKKTQYF. In DNA, the CDR3 is TGCGCCAGCAGAGCAGCGGCTGGGAACAGGGGGAAGAAGACCCAGTACTTC.

Concerning this clone itself: An end of the junction does not agree with germline; a read error may underlie this. The chain recombines TRBV28 with TRBJ2-7; D might be TRBD2 (7 bases). Per the germline V gene, CDR1 is MDHEN and CDR2 is SYDVKM. CDR3 length: 14 amino acids. Here the CDR3 DNA reads TGTGCCAGCAGTATATGGGGGGGGGCCCACGAGCAGTACTTC. This codes for CASSIWGGAHEQYF.

This chain links TRBV11-2 with TRBJ1-2; TRBD1 is a possible D gene (6 bases). This CDR3 region has 16 residues. Germline CDR1 and CDR2: SGHAT and FQNNGV. With 5 bases removed from V and 5 bases from J, the gap between germline ends came to 21 bases. CDR3 DNA sequence: TGTGCCAGCAGCCCCCAGTCGGGGGGCGTAAGATATGGCTACACCTTC. It encodes CASSPQSGGVRYGYTF.

The chain joins TRBV5-1 to TRBJ2-1, with 11 bases lining up with TRBD1. J was trimmed by 13 bases and V by 4 bases; bases with no gene match: 7. The CDR3 length is 13 residues. The germline CDR1 and CDR2 sequences are SGHRS and YFSETQ. The CDR3 spells CASSRDRGGPQFF. CDR3 nucleotide sequence: TGCGCCAGCAGCCGGGACAGGGGGGGCCCCCAGTTCTTC.

This clone has more than one count but fewer than ten. This chain uses TRBV6-2 or TRBV6-3 with TRBJ1-3; D unclear. This CDR3 has 13 residues. The germline V gene has CDR1 MNHEY and CDR2 SVGEGT. Trimming shortened V by 3 bases and J by 3 bases, and 6 bases separated the two germline ends. DNA for the CDR3: TGTGCCAGCAGTTATACGATTGGAAACACCATATATTTT. The encoded protein is CASSYTIGNTIYF.

The chain recombines TRBV6-4 with TRBJ1-2; D remains unclear. The CDR3 length is 15 residues. V was trimmed by 3 bases and J by 4 bases, leaving 15 bases between them. CDR1 is MRHNA, CDR2 SNTAGT, per germline. CDR3 nucleotide sequence: TGTGCCAGCAGTGATTCTGAGGTCTCCCTCTATGGCTACACCTTC. Residues: CASSDSEVSLYGYTF.